These T cell receptor beta chains were read from a single sample in a study of T cell responses to AZD1222 COVID-19 vaccine. Measured with immunoSEQ multiplex PCR; TCRdb has only the in-frame clones, and not every one. There are 100,000 to 150,000 clones in the sample; about 89% occur only once, and roughly 1.4% lies in the top ten. This specimen was peripheral blood, taken on day 0 of AZD1222 vaccination. These receptor sequences come from an adult in good health. CDR3s include the opening cysteine and the closing phenylalanine or tryptophan.

TRBJ2-7 TRBV6-6 12 CASSPTGVEQYF
TRBJ2-7 TRBV9 14 CASSVASSSYEQYF
TRBJ2-7 TRBV4-3 15 CASSPSGSPVYEQYF
TRBJ2-7 TRBV5-5 15 CASALFSRGTYEQYF
TRBJ2-7 TRBV5-1 18 CASTEDPGTSGSRDEQYF
TRBJ1-2 TRBV7-9 18 CASSSPINQGALYYGYTF
TRBJ2-7 TRBV5-1 17 CASSLAPSGGISYEQYF
TRBJ1-5 TRBV19 17 CASSISIGPSRGQPQHF
TRBJ2-7 TRBV9 14 CASSVEGLNHEQYF
TRBJ1-1 TRBV5-3 16 CVQRSPRELGNTEAFF
TRBJ2-7 TRBV30 13 CAWSALPYYEQYF
TRBJ2-1 TRBV28 15 CASRGAVKGHNEQFF
TRBJ1-5 TRBV19 15 CASSTAGGSSQPQHF
TRBJ2-7 TRBV28 13 CASSLLPAYEQYF
TRBJ1-2 TRBV14 16 CASSMSYSGSGYGYTF
TRBJ2-7 TRBV7-2 14 CASSLAGQGGEQYF
TRBJ2-1 TRBV19 18 CASSEAGALAGGVNEQFF
TRBJ2-1 TRBV7-3 15 CASSSTGTGYNEQFF
TRBJ1-5 TRBV3-1/TRBV3-2 14 CASSQGGSNQPQHF
TRBJ2-7 TRBV9 15 CASSVGSSVNREQYF
TRBJ1-1 TRBV28 20 CASSRTSLSGRPTMNTEAFF
TRBJ2-1 TRBV25-1 16 CASRGGGTSGRNEQFF
TRBJ1-2 TRBV25-1 14 CASSVRDNNYGYTF
TRBJ2-7 TRBV27 14 CASSPRGRPHEQYF
TRBJ2-1 TRBV3-1/TRBV3-2 13 CASSRRSYNEQFF
TRBJ2-7 TRBV13 15 CASSLGRDRSYEQYF
TRBJ2-7 TRBV9 18 CASSFSSGTSGRWYEQYF
TRBJ2-7 TRBV19 15 CASSIGGASSYEQYF
TRBJ1-1 TRBV5-6 12 CASSLVQGVPFF
TRBJ2-3 TRBV9 17 CASSAPSGQSHSDTQYF
TRBJ2-1 TRBV7-7 13 CASSLGGADEQFF
TRBJ1-3 TRBV11-2 19 CASSLVARVGGNSGNTIYF
TRBJ2-1 TRBV3-1/TRBV3-2 17 CASSSLARNLWASEQFF
TRBJ1-5 TRBV15 15 CATSGTGYSNQPQHF
TRBJ1-2 TRBV19 14 CASSVTGDSYGYTF
TRBJ2-3 TRBV28 16 CASSLNQGASTDTQYF
TRBJ2-5 TRBV29-1 14 CSVEPARGLETQYF
TRBJ1-2 TRBV28 13 CASGIMRDKGEAF
TRBJ2-7 TRBV19 13 CASGQGSSYEQYF
TRBJ2-7 TRBV5-6 13 CASSLDRLYEQYF
TRBJ1-2 TRBV24-1 12 CATPTSFDGYTF
TRBJ2-7 TRBV4-1 16 CASSPRGDRGRYEQYF
TRBJ2-2 TRBV30 15 CAWSREGGNTGELFF
TRBJ2-7 TRBV19 15 CASSIQDRGAYEQYF
TRBJ2-1 TRBV5-1 14 CASSSLAGHNEQFF
TRBJ2-2 TRBV5-4 16 CASSLGTGSVSGELFF
TRBJ1-1 TRBV18 16 CASSPRPPQPEVEAFF
TRBJ2-1 TRBV7-9 16 CASSLVALAGKVEQFF
TRBJ1-3 TRBV11-1 15 CASSVDSFAGNTIYF
TRBJ2-2 TRBV24-1 20 CATSDAFTSGRSVDTGELFF
TRBJ2-7 TRBV7-2 14 CASSLRLAGYEQYF
TRBJ1-2 TRBV18 17 CASSPRKKAVTNYGYTF
TRBJ1-2 TRBV18 16 CASSQQGAAQFDGYTF
TRBJ1-2 TRBV9 14 CASSETGGSYGYTF
TRBJ2-1 TRBV19 13 CASSSGGRNEQFF
TRBJ2-7 TRBV29-1 13 CSARLAGVDEQYF
TRBJ1-4 TRBV15 15 CATSRDGGSYEKLFF